The present T cell receptor beta chain was sequenced within a study of beta chain features in type 1 diabetes. V lost 2 bases, J lost 4 bases, and 11 bases lay in between. This CDR3 is 14 amino acids long. Per the germline V gene, CDR1 is GTSNPN and CDR2 is SVGIG (reference sequence). The authors took one heparinised blood draw, averaging approximately 120 mL, from each donor. Cells sorted by CD45RO/CCR7/CD25/CD127/CD95/CD27 comprised CD4+ naive, central memory, regulatory and stem cell-like memory cells. Every sorted population was more than 98% pure. Overall study findings and caveats: In all four CD4+ subsets, TCRB CDR3 length was significantly, moderately reduced in type 1 diabetes.

This clone was recorded a few times. Its antigen is as yet unknown. Expressed TCRB transcripts were sequenced because the entire RNA isolate underwent reverse transcription. Using immunoSEQ multiplex PCR, the repertoire was profiled, and TCRdb retains in-frame clones only, with some absent. The data hold around 110,000 clones, with about a sixth observed a single time. The sample was central memory CD4+ T cells from blood. The chain has TRBV30 and TRBJ1-4; weak D call: TRBD1 (5 bases). The sequence was collected from a man younger than 40 with type 1 diabetes. For the CDR3, the DNA is TGTGCCTGGAGTCCCGGGACGTATAATGAAAAACTGTTTTTT. Translation: CAWSPGTYNEKLFF. Filled out from reference TRBV30 and TRBJ1-4, the complete variable domain reads SQTIHQWPATLVQPVGSPLSLECTVEGTSNPNLYWYRQAAGRGLQLLFYSVGIGQISSEVPQNLSASRPQDRQFILSSKKLLLSDSGFYLCAWSPGTYNEKLFFGSGTQLSVL.